The 2 T cell receptor beta chains listed next were all sequenced from one sample in a study of cytomegalovirus exposure and HLA in healthy donors. In the PCR, 60 Vbeta and 13 Jbeta primers were used. The data were produced by immunoSEQ multiplex PCR, yet TCRdb's version contains in-frame clones alone and is incomplete. Of some 150,000 clones in the sample, around 84% were seen once. Sequencing was performed on PBMCs. The origin of the receptors is a man aged 35 to 55 in good health and CMV-seropositive.

For the CDR3, the DNA is TGCAGCGTTGGTGCCCTAGCGGGAGGCCAGAGCTCCTACGAGCAGTACTTC. Its protein is CSVGALAGGQSSYEQYF. This chain uses TRBV29-1 with TRBJ2-7, with 11 bases aligning to TRBD2. Germline CDR1 SQVTM, CDR2 ANQGSEA. CDR3 length: 17 residues. Trimming cost V 4 bases and J 0 bases; bases outside gene matches: 11.

The gene calls are TRBV30 and TRBJ1-2; no firm D call. The V gene's germline CDR1 is GTSNPN and CDR2 SVGIG (reference sequence). The V gene lost 4 bases and the J gene lost 4 bases, with 25 bases spanning the gap. The length of the CDR3 is 17 residues. The CDR3 sequence is CAWILLRVVEGSYGYTF. The CDR3 DNA reads TGTGCCTGGATACTCCTCCGGGTGGTGGAGGGCTCCTATGGCTACACCTTC.